These 20 T cell receptor beta chains share one sample of origin, sequenced in a study of cytomegalovirus exposure and HLA in healthy donors. The PCR contained 60 Vbeta and 13 Jbeta primers. TCRdb's table, derived via immunoSEQ multiplex PCR, lists solely in-frame clones and lacks some. This sample has about 100,000 clones, with roughly 75% found just once. What was sequenced was PBMCs. All receptors derive from a middle-aged woman in good health and CMV-seronegative.

The chain combines TRBV29-1 with TRBJ2-5, with 11 nucleotides matching TRBD1. Trimming took 8 bases from V and 4 from J; bases not matched to a gene: 9. The CDR3 covers 14 residues. The germline gives CDR1 SQVTM, CDR2 ANQGSEA. The CDR3 DNA is TGCAGCACCCGGGACAGGGGGTATGGAGAGACCCAGTACTTC. Translated: CSTRDRGYGETQYF.

Of note for this clone: At one of its ends the junction is not consistent with the germline gene, which may arise from a read error. The chain combines TRBV9 with TRBJ2-3, with 9 positions matching TRBD2. Germline V CDR1 and CDR2: SGDLS, YYNGEE. The CDR3 spans 17 residues. CDR3: CVSSAATSGYFPDTQYF. The CDR3 nucleotides are TGTGTCAGCTCAGCCGCGACTAGCGGATATTTCCCAGATACGCAGTATTTT.

The chain is built from TRBV7-3 and TRBJ2-5; 9 bases agree with TRBD1. The assigned J gene may be wrong: the sequence end matches TRBJ2-7 better. Germline values: CDR1 SGHTA, CDR2 FQGTGA. This CDR3 is 18 amino acids long. Written as DNA, the CDR3 is TGTGCCAGCAGCTTAGTTCCCCCGGGACAGGGTAGGTCCTACGAGCAGTACTTC. Its translation is CASSLVPPGQGRSYEQYF.

The genes are TRBV5-1 and TRBJ2-3; D gene uncertain. V lost 0 bases, J lost 4 bases, and 9 bases lay in between. The CDR3 is made up of 14 amino acids. The V gene's germline CDR1 is SGHRS and CDR2 YFSETQ. CDR3 sequence (DNA): TGCGCCAGCAGCTTGGTCACTTACGCAGATACGCAGTATTTT. It is translated as CASSLVTYADTQYF. The variable domain in full, completed from reference TRBV5-1 and TRBJ2-3, reads KAGVTQTPRYLIKTRGQQVTLSCSPISGHRSVSWYQQTPGQGLQFLFEYFSETQRNKGNFPGRFSGRQFSNSRSEMNVSTLELGDSALYLCASSLVTYADTQYFGPGTRLTVL.

CDR3 region: CASSYTRQGLEGYTF. As DNA, the CDR3 is TGTGCCAGCAGTTACACGAGACAGGGGTTAGAAGGCTACACCTTC. V is TRBV6-5 and J is TRBJ1-2; 8 bases agree with TRBD1. The CDR3 has 15 amino acids. J lost 8 bases, V lost 2 bases, and 10 bases had no gene match. Germline values: CDR1 MNHEY, CDR2 SVGAGI.

The chain links TRBV28 to TRBJ1-2; possible D gene TRBD1, 5 bases. The CDR3 totals 12 residues. Germline V gene lookup returns CDR1 MDHEN and CDR2 SYDVKM. The V and J ends lost 3 bases and 4 bases respectively, with 6 bases between them. The chain's CDR3 is CASSFRVYGYTF. In nucleotides, the CDR3 is TGTGCCAGCAGTTTCAGGGTCTATGGCTACACCTTC.

V usage is TRBV30 and J usage is TRBJ2-7, with D perhaps TRBD1 (6 bases). V lost 3 bases to trimming and J lost 3 bases, with 12 bases between them. Germline V gene data show CDR1 as GTSNPN and CDR2 as SVGIG (reference sequence). This CDR3 region has 13 residues. In nucleotides, the CDR3 is TGTGCCTGGAGCGACGACAGGCACTACGAGCAGTACTTC. Translating it yields CAWSDDRHYEQYF.

This clone was observed once. The V gene is TRBV15, the J gene TRBJ1-5, with 7 bases aligning to TRBD1. Germline CDR1 reads LNHNV; CDR2 reads YYDKDF (reference sequence). With V trimmed by 0 bases and J by 9 bases, 17 bases remained unmatched. The CDR3 totals 18 residues. CDR3 nucleotides: TGTGCCACCAGCAGAGATCTCCGACAGGGCTCCAGTCCCCGGCCCCAGCATTTT. This codes for CATSRDLRQGSSPRPQHF. The full variable domain, rest sourced from reference TRBV15 and TRBJ1-5, is DAMVIQNPRYQVTQFGKPVTLSCSQTLNHNVMYWYQQKSSQAPKLLFHYYDKDFNNEADTPDNFQSRRPNTSFCFLDIRSPGLGDTAMYLCATSRDLRQGSSPRPQHFGDGTRLSIL.

The J gene is TRBJ2-7, the V gene TRBV28, with 11 bases aligning to TRBD2. The CDR3 length is 15 residues. Per the germline V gene, CDR1 is MDHEN and CDR2 is SYDVKM. Trimming at V came to 2 bases and at J to 1 base, leaving 1 base not matched to a gene. This chain's CDR3 is CASSLGTSGSYEQYF. In nucleotides, the CDR3 is TGTGCCAGCAGTTTAGGGACTAGCGGTTCCTACGAGCAGTACTTC.

The J gene is TRBJ1-4, the V gene TRBV5-1, with a weak D call TRBD1 (6 bases). CDR1 and CDR2 (germline): SGHRS, YFSETQ. The CDR3 sequence is 14 residues long. Trimming cost V 0 bases and J 11 bases, with 14 bases left between them. CDR3 in DNA: TGCGCCAGCAGCTTGGGTGGGGACCAGGGGAAACTGTTTTTT. Amino acids: CASSLGGDQGKLFF.

The V and J genes are TRBV11-2 and TRBJ1-1; D is ambiguous. V shed 4 bases and J shed 3 bases, with 18 bases lying between them. The germline gives CDR1 SGHAT, CDR2 FQNNGV. The CDR3 covers 16 residues. The CDR3 protein is CASSSSFGVRHTEAFF. The CDR3 DNA reads TGTGCCAGCAGCTCCTCCTTCGGGGTACGGCACACTGAAGCTTTCTTT.

V and J are TRBV10-3 and TRBJ2-7; TRBD2 is a possible D gene (5 bases). Germline values: CDR1 ENHRY, CDR2 SYGVKD. The V and J ends lost 0 bases and 5 bases respectively, with 17 bases between them. This CDR3 contains 16 residues. The CDR3 protein is CAISESMGRGRDEQYF. The DNA of the CDR3 is TGTGCCATCAGTGAGTCGATGGGTCGGGGTCGGGACGAGCAGTACTTC.

This clone was seen a few times. CDR3 nucleotides: TGTGCCAGCAGCCCGGACAGAAGCTCCTACGAGCAGTACTTC. This translates into CASSPDRSSYEQYF. This chain uses TRBV7-8 with TRBJ2-7; the D gene is possibly TRBD1 (6 bases). The germline V and J ends were trimmed by 5 bases and 0 bases, with 11 bases remaining between them. The CDR3 sequence is 14 residues long. CDR1 and CDR2 (germline): SGHVS, FQNEAQ.

The V call is TRBV12-5, the J call TRBJ2-3; TRBD1 aligns across 10 bases. This CDR3 comprises 16 residues. CDR1 LGHNT and CDR2 FRNRAP come from the germline V gene. V dropped 3 bases and J dropped 1; count of bases not matched to a gene: 4. DNA for the CDR3: TGTGCTAGTGGTTTCGGGACAGGGGCGGGCACAGATACGCAGTATTTT. Protein: CASGFGTGAGTDTQYF.

This chain connects TRBV2 to TRBJ2-1; 7 bases map to TRBD2. The CDR3 loop spans 15 amino acids. After removal of 4 bases from V and 4 bases from J, the junction contained 7 bases not matched to a gene. Germline CDR1 SNHLY, CDR2 FYNNEI. The CDR3 nucleotides are TGTGCCAGCAGTGTTATGTCTAGCGGATACAATGAGCAGTTCTTC. It is translated as CASSVMSSGYNEQFF.

As to this clone: Other DNA sequences within the sample encode an identical CDR3. This chain uses TRBV7-8 with TRBJ1-1; no clear D. V lost 7 bases and J lost 6, with 18 bases in between. Germline V gives CDR1 SGHVS, CDR2 FQNEAQ. The CDR3 runs to 14 residues. As DNA, the CDR3 is TGTGCCAGCACCCCTGGCAGGAGGGTCCCTGAAGCTTTCTTT. Translating gives CASTPGRRVPEAFF. Using reference TRBV7-8 and TRBJ1-1 for the parts outside the CDR3, the full variable domain is GAGVSQSPRYKVAKRGQDVALRCDPISGHVSLFWYQQALGQGPEFLTYFQNEAQLDKSGLPSDRFFAERPEGSVSTLKIQRTQQEDSAVYLCASTPGRRVPEAFFGQGTRLTVV.

The chain joins TRBV28 to TRBJ1-5, with 11 bases aligning to TRBD1. V shed 6 bases, J shed 4 bases, and the junction held 5 bases outside the gene matches. The CDR3 extends over 15 amino acids. Per germline, CDR1 MDHEN and CDR2 SYDVKM. CDR3 region: CASRAGTGGNQPQHF. The CDR3 region has the DNA TGTGCCAGCAGGGCCGGGACAGGGGGAAATCAGCCCCAGCATTTT. Filled out from reference TRBV28 and TRBJ1-5, the complete variable domain reads DVKVTQSSRYLVKRTGEKVFLECVQDMDHENMFWYRQDPGLGLRLIYFSYDVKMKEKGDIPEGYSVSREKKERFSLILESASTNQTSMYLCASRAGTGGNQPQHFGDGTRLSIL.

V usage is TRBV29-1 and J usage is TRBJ2-1; D unclear. The V end was cut by 4 bases, the J end by 1 base, with 11 bases between. The CDR3 covers 14 residues. Germline V lookup: CDR1 SQVTM, CDR2 ANQGSEA. Written as DNA, the CDR3 is TGCAGCGTTGCATCTCTCAGTTCCTACAATGAGCAGTTCTTC. Encoded protein: CSVASLSSYNEQFF.

V is TRBV4-1 and J is TRBJ1-5; maybe TRBD1 (5 bases). In germline, CDR1 is MGHRA, CDR2 YSYEKL. This CDR3 has 19 residues. Between the trimmed V and J ends, which lost 0 bases and 5 bases, there was a span of 23 bases. As DNA, the CDR3 is TGCGCCAGCAGCCAAGATCGATTGGTTCGCCGGGGGTTGCATCAGCCCCAGCATTTT. This translates into CASSQDRLVRRGLHQPQHF.

This sequence joins TRBV2 and TRBJ2-7; TRBD2 matches 11 bases. The junction had 9 bases not matched to a gene; V was cut back by 3 bases and J by 2 bases. The CDR3 length is 17 residues. Per the germline V gene, CDR1 is SNHLY and CDR2 is FYNNEI. The CDR3 loop is CASSDLGLAGTPYEQYF. The DNA of the CDR3 is TGTGCCAGCAGTGATCTCGGACTAGCGGGTACCCCCTACGAGCAGTACTTC.